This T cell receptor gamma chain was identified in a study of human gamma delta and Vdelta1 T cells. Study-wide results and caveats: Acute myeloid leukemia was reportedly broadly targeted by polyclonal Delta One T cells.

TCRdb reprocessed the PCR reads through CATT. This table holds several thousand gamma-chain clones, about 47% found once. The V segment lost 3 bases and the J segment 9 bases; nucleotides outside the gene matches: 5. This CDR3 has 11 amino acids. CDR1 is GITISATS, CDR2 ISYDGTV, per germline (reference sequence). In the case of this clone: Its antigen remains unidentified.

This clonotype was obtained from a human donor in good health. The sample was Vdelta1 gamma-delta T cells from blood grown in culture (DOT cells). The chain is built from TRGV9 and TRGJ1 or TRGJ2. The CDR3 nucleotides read TGTGCCTTGTGGGAGTGGGGTAAGAAACTCTTT. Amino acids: CALWEWGKKLF.